This TCR beta chain originates from a study of blood T cell repertoires in COVID-19. Looking at the study overall: The United States, Italy and Spain supplied acute and convalescent COVID-19 samples. Sources were T cells, B-cell-depleted T cells, or PBMCs; the material itself was cDNA or gDNA.

Per the original methods: How many nucleated cells were present was estimated from reference gene primer amplification. The data were produced by immunoSEQ multiplex PCR, yet TCRdb's version contains in-frame clones alone and is incomplete. Clone size and the V and J calls come from that table; the DNA yielded D and trimming. The data contain 140,000 to 150,000 clones, around nine tenths of them seen just once; the ten biggest clones take up over 8.5%. This CDR3 has 14 residues. V was clipped by 5 bases and J by 7 bases; unmatched bases: 11. Germline lookup yields CDR1 SGHVS and CDR2 FQNEAQ. Sequencing was carried out using peripheral blood. V is TRBV7-8 and J is TRBJ2-7; 7 bases agree with TRBD1. The TCR sequence derives from a woman aged 45-65 years with active or convalescent COVID-19. CDR3 in amino acids: CASSQPVQGQEQYF. The CDR3 DNA sequence: TGTGCCAGCAGCCAGCCGGTACAGGGACAGGAGCAGTACTTC.